The 32 T cell receptor beta chains given below trace back to one sample, sequenced in a study of T cell changes during pregnancy in multiple sclerosis. Generated by immunoSEQ multiplex PCR, the TCRdb table keeps only in-frame clones and is missing some. The sample yields about 96,000 clones, 80% to 95% seen once. The sequences come from peripheral blood, collected in the first trimester of pregnancy. All receptors come from a female donor with multiple sclerosis, enrolled in a pregnancy study.

This clone showed up just once. The CDR3 is CASSNRGLSYEQYF. The CDR3 DNA reads TGTGCCAGCAGTAACAGGGGGCTTAGCTACGAGCAGTACTTC. The chain combines TRBV6-5 with TRBJ2-7, with TRBD1 matching 9 bases. The V gene's germline CDR1 is MNHEY and CDR2 SVGAGI. V lost 5 bases and J lost 3; bases outside the gene matches: 5. This CDR3 has 14 residues.

This sequence joins TRBV9 and TRBJ2-3; the D is unclear. The germline V and J ends were trimmed by 0 bases and 0 bases, with 11 bases remaining between them. CDR1 is SGDLS and CDR2 is YYNGEE in the germline V gene. The CDR3 totals 16 residues. Here the CDR3 reads CASSVGAATSTDTQYF. For the CDR3, the DNA is TGTGCCAGCAGCGTAGGGGCCGCTACTAGCACAGATACGCAGTATTTT.

The chain uses TRBV27 and TRBJ2-2; 10 nucleotides align to TRBD1. Losses at the gene ends were 5 bases for V and 6 bases for J; bases not matched to a gene: 6. CDR1 and CDR2 from the germline V gene are MNHEY and SMNVEV (reference sequence). The CDR3 covers 15 residues. CDR3 nucleotides: TGTGCCAGCAGTGACAGGGGGCGCATGCCCGGGGAGCTGTTTTTT. This sequence encodes CASSDRGRMPGELFF.

This chain joins TRBV6-1 and TRBJ2-2; 8 positions match TRBD1. Germline CDR1 is MNHNS and CDR2 is SASEGT. This CDR3 has 17 residues. The junction had 7 bases not matched to a gene; V was cut back by 2 bases and J by 2 bases. In DNA form, the CDR3 reads TGTGCCAGCAGTGAAACAGGACAGGGCTTTAACACCGGGGAGCTGTTTTTT. This sequence encodes CASSETGQGFNTGELFF.

The chain recombines TRBV19 with TRBJ1-1; D is undetermined. Trimming cost V 4 bases and J 5 bases, with 14 bases left between them. The V gene's germline CDR1 is LNHDA and CDR2 SQIVND (reference sequence). The CDR3 runs 14 residues. The CDR3 DNA is TGTGCCAGTAGTAACCCTACTCTTTTGACTGAAGCTTTCTTT. The encoded protein is CASSNPTLLTEAFF.

The chain carries TRBV28 and TRBJ2-7, with D tentatively TRBD2 (6 bases). The CDR3 contains 17 residues. From germline, CDR1 is MDHEN and CDR2 SYDVKM. The ends were cut back, 2 bases at V and 0 bases at J, with 17 bases in the middle. The CDR3: CASSLIIGLSRSYEQYF. The CDR3 DNA reads as TGTGCCAGCAGTTTAATCATCGGACTATCCCGCTCCTACGAGCAGTACTTC.

This chain links TRBV6-1 with TRBJ2-3, with 7 bases that match TRBD2. The CDR3 runs 15 residues. Trimming took 1 base from V and 3 from J; bases not matched to a gene: 4. The germline CDR1 and CDR2 sequences are MNHNS and SASEGT. The CDR3: CASSEGGSVTDTQYF. The CDR3 DNA reads TGTGCCAGCAGTGAAGGCGGGAGTGTTACAGATACGCAGTATTTT.

The rearrangement links TRBV28 to TRBJ1-5; TRBD1 aligns across 10 bases. The CDR3 spans 14 residues. V trimming: 7 bases; J trimming: 6 bases; junction bases outside the gene matches: 6. Germline CDR1 MDHEN, CDR2 SYDVKM. CDR3: CASNRDRGVQPQHF. The CDR3 DNA reads TGTGCCAGCAACCGGGACAGGGGAGTTCAGCCCCAGCATTTT.

This chain joins TRBV28 and TRBJ2-1; 8 bases line up with TRBD2. Trimming removed 6 bases from V and 0 bases from J; junction bases left unmatched: 4. Germline CDR1 is MDHEN and CDR2 is SYDVKM. This CDR3 contains 15 residues. The CDR3 reads CASSRSGSSYNEQFF. The CDR3 DNA sequence: TGTGCCAGCAGCCGGAGCGGGAGCTCCTACAATGAGCAGTTCTTC. Combining the CDR3 with reference TRBV28 and TRBJ2-1 gives the whole variable domain DVKVTQSSRYLVKRTGEKVFLECVQDMDHENMFWYRQDPGLGLRLIYFSYDVKMKEKGDIPEGYSVSREKKERFSLILESASTNQTSMYLCASSRSGSSYNEQFFGPGTRLTVL.

The V and J genes are TRBV4-2 and TRBJ2-7; D possibly corresponds to TRBD2 (5 bases). Trimming removed 4 bases at V and 3 bases at J, with 19 bases between. This CDR3 has 16 amino acids. Per germline, CDR1 LGHNA and CDR2 YNFKEQ. CDR3 sequence (DNA): TGTGCCAGCAGCCCTATTGTAGCGTCCCTGAACTACGAGCAGTACTTC. This gives the protein CASSPIVASLNYEQYF.

The V and J genes are TRBV9 and TRBJ2-7; no clear D. V lost 0 bases to trimming and J lost 3 bases, with 7 bases between them. The germline CDR1 and CDR2 sequences are SGDLS and YYNGEE. The CDR3 extends over 13 amino acids. The CDR3 here is CASSVGVDYEQYF. The CDR3 DNA is TGTGCCAGCAGCGTAGGAGTCGACTACGAGCAGTACTTC.

J is TRBJ2-4 and V is TRBV5-4, with a tentative D call TRBD1 (5 bases). The V end lost 5 bases, the J end lost 2 bases, and 11 bases lay between the germline ends. Germline V gives CDR1 SGHNT, CDR2 YYREEE (reference sequence). The CDR3 sequence is 14 residues long. Here the CDR3 reads CASSFDRTKNIQYF. Here the CDR3 DNA reads TGTGCCAGCAGTTTCGACAGAACCAAAAACATTCAGTACTTC. Together with reference TRBV5-4 and TRBJ2-4, the CDR3 gives the full variable domain: ETGVTQSPTHLIKTRGQQVTLRCSSQSGHNTVSWYQQALGQGPQFIFQYYREEENGRGNFPPRFSGLQFPNYSSELNVNALELDDSALYLCASSFDRTKNIQYFGAGTRLSVL.

J is TRBJ1-1 and V is TRBV28, with 10 bases that match TRBD1. In germline, CDR1 is MDHEN, CDR2 SYDVKM. V shed 5 bases, J shed 4 bases, and the junction held 7 bases outside the gene matches. The CDR3 length is 15 residues. In DNA form, the CDR3 reads TGTGCCAGCAGTCCTTCCCGGGACAGGGGCACTGAAGCTTTCTTT. Encoded protein: CASSPSRDRGTEAFF.

This chain links TRBV5-1 with TRBJ2-7; the match to TRBD2 covers 7 bases. The CDR3 has 14 amino acids. V shed 5 bases and J 2 bases; nucleotides not matched to a gene: 7. Germline V gene data show CDR1 as SGHRS and CDR2 as YFSETQ. The CDR3 here is CASSPLGGTYEQYF. CDR3 DNA: TGCGCCAGCAGTCCTTTGGGGGGGACCTACGAGCAGTACTTC.

In this sample, this clone turned up once. The chain employs TRBV5-1 and TRBJ2-4; a weak D match, TRBD1 (5 bases). Germline lookup yields CDR1 SGHRS and CDR2 YFSETQ. CDR3 size: 14 residues. Deletions cut 7 bases from V and 0 bases from J, with 11 bases between. This chain's CDR3 is CASSFDRAKNIQYF. The CDR3 DNA sequence: TGCGCCAGCTCCTTCGACAGAGCCAAAAACATTCAGTACTTC.

This rearrangement joins TRBV5-1 to TRBJ1-2, with 8 bases matching TRBD1. CDR3 length equals 14 residues. Unmatched junction bases numbered 4, after V lost 4 bases and J lost 2 bases. Germline V gene sequence: CDR1 SGHRS, CDR2 YFSETQ. The CDR3 bases are TGCGCCAGCAGCGGACAGGGAGGGAACTATGGCTACACCTTC. It codes for CASSGQGGNYGYTF.

The chain recombines TRBV5-1 with TRBJ2-6; possible D gene TRBD2, 6 bases. V was shortened by 6 bases and J by 3 bases, with 7 bases between the two germline ends. CDR3 size: 13 residues. Germline loops: CDR1 SGHRS, CDR2 YFSETQ. CDR3 in amino acids: CASMEGGANVLTF. CDR3 nucleotides: TGCGCCAGCATGGAGGGTGGGGCCAACGTCCTGACTTTC.

The chain links TRBV4-3 to TRBJ2-2; tentative D call: TRBD1 (5 bases). Germline CDR1 and CDR2: LGHNA and YSLEER. Trimming shortened V by 0 bases and J by 6 bases, and 11 bases separated the two germline ends. The CDR3 is 15 residues long. This chain's CDR3 is CASSQDAGISGELFF. DNA for the CDR3: TGCGCCAGCAGCCAAGATGCAGGGATCTCCGGGGAGCTGTTTTTT.

The gene calls are TRBV28 and TRBJ2-7, with D possibly matching TRBD1 (5 bases). Germline assignment: CDR1 MDHEN and CDR2 SYDVKM. CDR3 length: 16 amino acids. The V end lost 0 bases, the J end lost 5 bases, and 17 bases lay between the germline ends. This CDR3 is CASSLWVGAQGHEQYF. As DNA, the CDR3 is TGTGCCAGCAGTTTATGGGTAGGGGCCCAAGGCCACGAGCAGTACTTC.

V gene TRBV7-9 combines with J gene TRBJ2-5; 7 positions agree with TRBD1. This CDR3 is 15 amino acids long. The V segment lost 4 bases and the J segment 3 bases; nucleotides outside the gene matches: 8. Germline lookup yields CDR1 SEHNR and CDR2 FQNEAQ (reference sequence). The CDR3 protein is CASSYTGQREETQYF. In nucleotides, the CDR3 is TGTGCCAGCAGCTACACGGGACAGCGTGAAGAGACCCAGTACTTC.

The J gene is TRBJ2-5, the V gene TRBV11-2; D might be TRBD1 (6 bases). This CDR3 region has 15 residues. With 0 bases removed from V and 7 bases from J, the gap between germline ends came to 15 bases. Germline CDR1 is SGHAT and CDR2 is FQNNGV. DNA of the CDR3: TGTGCCAGCAGCTTAGATGTGGGACACGGTTCGACCCAGTACTTC. This gives the protein CASSLDVGHGSTQYF.

This chain connects TRBV2 to TRBJ2-1, with a weak D call TRBD2 (5 bases). The CDR3 has 15 residues. Trimming removed 4 bases from V and 4 bases from J, with 14 bases in between. Germline-derived CDR1 and CDR2 are SNHLY and FYNNEI. The CDR3 region is CASSGVDYRYNEQFF. The DNA of the CDR3 is TGTGCCAGCAGTGGGGTTGACTACCGATACAATGAGCAGTTCTTC.

This clone occurred a few times. The V call is TRBV28, the J call TRBJ2-1; 7 bases line up with TRBD2. The junction had 4 bases not matched to a gene; V was cut back by 11 bases and J by 3 bases. The length of the CDR3 is 12 residues. Germline V CDR1 and CDR2: MDHEN, SYDVKM. The CDR3 DNA sequence: TGTGCCGCTTGGGAGGGCTACAATGAGCAGTTCTTC. This codes for CAAWEGYNEQFF.

In this sample, this clone turned up once. The chain uses TRBV28 and TRBJ2-1; TRBD2 agrees at 8 bases. CDR1 is MDHEN and CDR2 is SYDVKM in the germline V gene. V dropped 2 bases and J dropped 2; count of bases not matched to a gene: 11. The CDR3 loop spans 18 amino acids. CDR3 residues: CASSLASGSTFPYNEQFF. Here the CDR3 DNA reads TGTGCCAGCAGTTTAGCCAGCGGGAGCACCTTTCCCTACAATGAGCAGTTCTTC.

The chain joins TRBV19 to TRBJ2-5; no reliable D call. V shed 2 bases and J shed 6 bases, with 7 bases lying between them. CDR3 length: 12 residues. Germline-derived CDR1 and CDR2 are LNHDA and SQIVND (reference sequence). This chain's CDR3 is CASSILGKTQYF. The DNA of the CDR3 is TGTGCCAGTAGTATACTAGGAAAGACCCAGTACTTC.

This sequence joins TRBV4-1 and TRBJ2-7; no clear D gene. The CDR3 has 13 residues. V gave up 2 bases and J gave up 7 bases, with 12 bases separating them. Germline assignment: CDR1 MGHRA and CDR2 YSYEKL. DNA of the CDR3: TGCGCCAGCAGCCAAACCCTAGATTCGGAGCAGTACTTC. It translates to CASSQTLDSEQYF.

In its sample, this clone was seen once. The chain links TRBV25-1 to TRBJ2-2; D is possibly TRBD1 (5 bases). V was cut by 6 bases and J by 7 bases, with 15 bases left in between. There are 14 residues in the CDR3. CDR1 and CDR2 from the germline V gene are MGHDK and SYGVNS. CDR3 loop: CASSLTVTGGELFF. In nucleotides, the CDR3 is TGTGCCAGCAGCCTGACAGTGACGGGCGGGGAGCTGTTTTTT.

This chain joins TRBV5-1 and TRBJ1-1; TRBD1 might be the D (6 bases). The germline V gene has CDR1 SGHRS and CDR2 YFSETQ. Trimming removed 4 bases from V and 3 bases from J, with 16 bases in between. The CDR3 spans 15 residues. CDR3 protein: CASSVSTGRDTEAFF. DNA of the CDR3: TGCGCCAGCAGCGTTTCTACAGGGAGAGACACTGAAGCTTTCTTT.

The chain joins TRBV28 to TRBJ2-7; D not resolved. Germline CDR1 and CDR2: MDHEN and SYDVKM. The V end was cut by 6 bases, the J end by 1 base, with 16 bases between. The CDR3 loop spans 15 amino acids. The CDR3 bases are TGTGCCAGCAGCCTTCTGCGCGTCGGGTCCTACGAGCAGTACTTC. Translated: CASSLLRVGSYEQYF.

CDR3 coding DNA: TGTGCCACTTCCGGGGACAATGAGCAGTTCTTC. It is translated as CATSGDNEQFF. The V gene is TRBV28, the J gene TRBJ2-1; D might be TRBD2 (5 bases). Trimming cost V 10 bases and J 5 bases, with 9 bases left between them. CDR3 length: 11 residues. Germline loops: CDR1 MDHEN, CDR2 SYDVKM.

The genes are TRBV19 and TRBJ1-1, with 9 bases that match TRBD1. Trimming cost V 6 bases and J 6 bases; bases outside gene matches: 17. The CDR3 runs to 17 residues. Germline V gene lookup returns CDR1 LNHDA and CDR2 SQIVND (reference sequence). DNA of the CDR3: TGTGCCAGTAGACAACCTGGGAGGGGACAGGGTGAGCCTGAAGCTTTCTTT. Translated, it gives CASRQPGRGQGEPEAFF.

The chain links TRBV2 to TRBJ2-7; D gene unclear. Germline assignment: CDR1 SNHLY and CDR2 FYNNEI. The CDR3 runs to 12 residues. Trimming left V 3 bases short and J 3 bases short, with 6 bases between. CDR3 protein: CASSDLRYEQYF. The CDR3 region has the DNA TGTGCCAGCAGTGATTTGCGCTACGAGCAGTACTTC.